This passage covers 6 T cell receptor beta chains from one sample sequenced in a study of cytomegalovirus exposure and HLA in healthy donors. 13 Jbeta primers and 60 Vbeta primers were used for the PCR. Generated by immunoSEQ multiplex PCR, the TCRdb table keeps only in-frame clones and is missing some. The sample has roughly 80,000 clones, around four fifths seen once. The sample taken for sequencing was PBMCs. These receptors were taken from a man aged 45-65 years in good health and CMV-seropositive.

The genes are TRBV11-3 and TRBJ1-4, with D possibly TRBD1 on 6 matching bases. V lost 5 bases and J 8 bases, leaving 15 bases between the germline ends. Germline assignment: CDR1 SGHNT and CDR2 YENEEA. CDR3 length equals 14 residues. CDR3 region: CASSLGQSNEKLFF. The CDR3 nucleotides read TGTGCCAGCAGCCTAGGACAGTCAAACGAAAAACTGTTTTTT.

The rearrangement joins TRBV5-1 to TRBJ2-2; 10 bases are a match to TRBD1. The trim removed 7 bases at V and 7 bases at J, leaving 13 bases unmatched. Germline CDR1 reads SGHRS; CDR2 reads YFSETQ. The CDR3 consists of 16 residues. The CDR3 nucleotides read TGCGCCAGCTCCCGAGCCGGGACAGGGGCTGTCGGGGAGCTGTTTTTT. It codes for CASSRAGTGAVGELFF.

With respect to this clone: One junction end disagrees with the germline gene, perhaps due to a read error. The CDR3 loop reads CASSLRTGGTGANGLTF. Here the CDR3 DNA reads TGTGCCAGCAGCTTACGGACAGGGGGGACTGGGGCCAACGGCCTGACTTTC. The chain is built from TRBV7-9 and TRBJ2-6, with 10 bases aligning to TRBD1. Germline V lookup: CDR1 SEHNR, CDR2 FQNEAQ (reference sequence). The CDR3 is made up of 17 amino acids.

The chain has TRBV15 and TRBJ2-3, with 10 positions matching TRBD2. Germline loops: CDR1 LNHNV, CDR2 YYDKDF (reference sequence). This CDR3 comprises 15 residues. V was clipped by 4 bases and J by 1 base; unmatched bases: 2. The CDR3 loop reads CATSTGTSGTDTQYF. CDR3 in DNA: TGTGCCACCAGCACCGGGACTAGCGGCACAGATACGCAGTATTTT.

This sequence joins TRBV19 and TRBJ2-7, with D tentatively TRBD1 (5 bases). This CDR3 spans 18 amino acids. Germline-derived CDR1 and CDR2 are LNHDA and SQIVND (reference sequence). V dropped 1 base and J dropped 4 bases, with 23 bases sitting between them. The CDR3 DNA reads TGTGCCAGTAGTATAGCTGCCCCGGCGGCAGGGTTTTATTACGAGCAGTACTTC. Translated: CASSIAAPAAGFYYEQYF. The full variable domain, its missing parts supplied by reference TRBV19 and TRBJ2-7, is DGGITQSPKYLFRKEGQNVTLSCEQNLNHDAMYWYRQDPGQGLRLIYYSQIVNDFQKGDIAEGYSVSREKKESFPLTVTSAQKNPTAFYLCASSIAAPAAGFYYEQYFGPGTRLTVT.

This rearrangement joins TRBV7-6 to TRBJ2-7; no clear D. The V and J ends lost 1 base and 3 bases respectively, with 10 bases between them. This CDR3 comprises 14 residues. Germline V lookup: CDR1 SGHVS, CDR2 FNYEAQ. The DNA for the CDR3 is TGTGCCAGCAGCTTAGGGCAGGCCGGCTACGAGCAGTACTTC. The encoded protein is CASSLGQAGYEQYF.